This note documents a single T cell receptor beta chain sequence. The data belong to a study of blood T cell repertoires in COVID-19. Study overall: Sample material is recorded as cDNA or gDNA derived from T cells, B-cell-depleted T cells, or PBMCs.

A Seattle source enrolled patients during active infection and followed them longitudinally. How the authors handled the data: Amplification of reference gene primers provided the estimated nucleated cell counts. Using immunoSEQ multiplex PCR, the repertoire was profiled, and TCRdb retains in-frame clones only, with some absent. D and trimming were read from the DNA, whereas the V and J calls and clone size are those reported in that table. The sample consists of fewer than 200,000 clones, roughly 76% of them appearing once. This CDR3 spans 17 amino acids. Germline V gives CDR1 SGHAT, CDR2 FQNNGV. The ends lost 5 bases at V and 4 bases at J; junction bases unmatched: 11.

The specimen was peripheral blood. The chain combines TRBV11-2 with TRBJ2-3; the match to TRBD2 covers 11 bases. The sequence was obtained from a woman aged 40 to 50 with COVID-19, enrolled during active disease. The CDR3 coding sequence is TGTGCCAGCAGCGCCCGACTAGCGGGGATAAGGGCAGATACGCAGTATTTT. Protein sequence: CASSARLAGIRADTQYF.